The present entry profiles one TCR beta chain with its context. Its specificity is unknown. This specimen belongs to a study of cytomegalovirus exposure and HLA in healthy donors. Study context: A prior analysis found around 110 million unique TCR beta sequences from around 190 million T cells. General study results and limits: Reports indicate that TCR beta sequences accurately predicted the HLA-A and HLA-B alleles of most subjects. When analyzed later, a missense DCLRE1C variant was found to be linked to TCR beta V- and J-gene trimming. Productive status was seen about 87% or about 30% of the time for most TCR beta V segments in an earlier analysis.

In the PCR, 60 Vbeta and 13 Jbeta primers were used. Data came from immunoSEQ multiplex PCR; TCRdb stores just in-frame clones and leaves some out. The sample has 60,000 to 80,000 clones; the top ten hold 0.83%. In germline, CDR1 is SSHAT, CDR2 FNYEAQ (reference sequence). J gave up 2 bases and V 5 bases, and 5 bases lay outside the gene matches. The CDR3 has 16 amino acids. This sequence joins TRBV7-7 and TRBJ2-3; TRBD1 matches 12 bases. The clonotype was recovered from a boy between 10 and 17 years old in good health and CMV-seronegative. The source material was PBMCs. This CDR3 reads CASSPGTGGHTDTQYF. CDR3 sequence (DNA): TGTGCCAGCAGCCCAGGGACAGGGGGCCACACAGATACGCAGTATTTT.